This T cell receptor beta chain was sequenced for a study of T cell repertoires in cytomegalovirus infection. MiXCR was run by TCRdb on the reads, yielding one entry per CDR3 protein. This table holds nearly 550,000 distinct CDR3 sequences, approximately 15% found once. CDR1 and CDR2 from the germline V gene are SGHAT and FQNNGV. The CDR3 has 17 amino acids. This clonotype was seen only once. At one end, the junction sequence differs from germline, possibly due to a read error. This clonotype was obtained from a human donor in good health (CMV status not recorded). Some clones in this sample may be carry-over from other donors' samples. The V call is TRBV11-2, the J call TRBJ1-1; perhaps TRBD1 as D (5 bases). The specimen sequenced was CD8+ T cells from PBMCs. Here the CDR3 DNA reads TGTGCCAGCAGCTTAAACTCTCGGGCAGGGAGAGGGGCTGAAACGTTATTT. Translation: CASSLNSRAGRGAETLF.